Following are 29 T cell receptor beta chains from one sample sequenced in a study of blood T cell repertoires in COVID-19 (dated by TCRdb to 2018 to 2021). The library was produced with the immunoSEQ multiplex PCR assay. TCRdb mirrors the immuneACCESS table, restricted to in-frame sequences. Some clones are absent from its copies; in checked studies, under half trace to an unresolved V gene, and the reason for the others is unknown. The sample table lists approximately 150,000 clones, about 87% of them with a count of one. The top ten clones comprise 3% to 4.5% of the sample. The sequenced sample was peripheral blood. Receptors originate from a woman aged 60-70 years who had recovered from COVID-19.

The rearrangement joins TRBV15 to TRBJ2-5; D gene uncertain. V lost 0 bases to trimming and J lost 4 bases, with 12 bases between them. The CDR3 runs 15 residues. Per the germline V gene, CDR1 is LNHNV and CDR2 is YYDKDF (reference sequence). The chain's CDR3 is CATSRDHMARETQYF. CDR3 nucleotide sequence: TGTGCCACCAGCAGAGATCATATGGCAAGAGAGACCCAGTACTTC.

The chain combines TRBV7-9 with TRBJ1-2; 8 nucleotides agree with TRBD1. The V gene end was trimmed by 4 bases and the J gene end by 6 bases; junction bases not matched to a gene: 10. CDR1 is SEHNR, CDR2 FQNEAQ, per germline (reference sequence). This CDR3 is 15 amino acids long. The CDR3 reads CASSYLGQGADGYTF. For the CDR3, the DNA is TGTGCCAGCAGCTACCTGGGGCAGGGGGCGGATGGCTACACCTTC.

The J gene is TRBJ2-3, the V gene TRBV5-1, with 7 bases matching TRBD1. The germline V gene encodes CDR1 SGHRS and CDR2 YFSETQ. The CDR3 extends over 14 amino acids. The trim removed 4 bases at V and 8 bases at J, leaving 10 bases unmatched. CDR3 amino acids: CASSDTGTEGTQYF. CDR3 nucleotide sequence: TGCGCCAGCAGCGATACCGGGACAGAGGGTACGCAGTATTTT.

The chain carries TRBV18 and TRBJ2-7, with TRBD1 matching 9 bases. Germline CDR1 and CDR2: KGHSH and LQKENI. J lost 9 bases, V lost 2 bases, and 11 bases had no gene match. The CDR3 consists of 15 residues. This CDR3 reads CASSPGTGTRARQYF. CDR3 bases: TGTGCCAGCTCACCAGGGACAGGGACGCGAGCAAGGCAGTACTTC.

The rearrangement joins TRBV18 to TRBJ2-7; 7 nucleotides line up with TRBD2. The germline V gene has CDR1 KGHSH and CDR2 LQKENI. This CDR3 region has 15 residues. With 0 bases clipped from V and 3 bases from J, the junction kept 5 bases outside the gene matches. Written as DNA, the CDR3 is TGTGCCAGCTCACCACCGGCGGGGGTTAACTACGAGCAGTACTTC. Its translation: CASSPPAGVNYEQYF.

The chain combines TRBV11-2 with TRBJ1-2; 12 nucleotides align to TRBD1. Trimming took 5 bases from V and 4 from J; bases not matched to a gene: 17. This CDR3 region has 19 residues. Germline CDR1 and CDR2: SGHAT and FQNNGV. This chain's CDR3 is CASSVGGYRDRGLRYGYTF. CDR3 nucleotides: TGTGCCAGCAGCGTAGGAGGGTACCGGGACAGGGGGCTTCGCTATGGCTACACCTTC.

The chain joins TRBV5-6 to TRBJ1-4, with D possibly matching TRBD1 (6 bases). From germline, CDR1 is SGHDT and CDR2 YYEEEE. The CDR3 length is 15 residues. V lost 4 bases and J 7 bases, leaving 17 bases between the germline ends. The CDR3 bases are TGTGCCAGCAGCCCCCGGGGAGGGGGTATTGAAAAACTGTTTTTT. Protein product: CASSPRGGGIEKLFF.

The V gene is TRBV28, the J gene TRBJ2-7, with 9 positions matching TRBD2. Looked up from germline, CDR1 is MDHEN and CDR2 is SYDVKM. Trimming cost V 5 bases and J 2 bases; bases outside gene matches: 7. The CDR3 has 15 amino acids. The CDR3 reads CASSPWLAGTYEQYF. CDR3 sequence (DNA): TGTGCCAGCAGTCCTTGGCTAGCGGGAACCTACGAGCAGTACTTC.

The J gene is TRBJ1-1, the V gene TRBV28, with 7 bases identical to TRBD1. This CDR3 spans 12 amino acids. Looked up from germline, CDR1 is MDHEN and CDR2 is SYDVKM. V dropped 6 bases and J dropped 4; count of bases not matched to a gene: 2. The CDR3: CASRGQPTEAFF. The CDR3, as DNA: TGTGCCAGCAGGGGACAGCCCACTGAAGCTTTCTTT.

The rearrangement links TRBV19 to TRBJ2-1; D is ambiguous. The CDR3 runs 12 residues. V lost 3 bases to trimming and J lost 7 bases, with 7 bases between them. The V gene's germline CDR1 is LNHDA and CDR2 SQIVND (reference sequence). CDR3 bases: TGTGCCAGTAGTATTAACAGTAATGAGCAGTTCTTC. This sequence encodes CASSINSNEQFF.

V gene TRBV24-1 combines with J gene TRBJ1-5, with a possible D match to TRBD1 (6 bases). With 5 bases removed from V and 6 bases from J, the gap between germline ends came to 25 bases. The germline CDR1 and CDR2 sequences are KGHDR and SFDVKD. CDR3 length: 18 amino acids. CDR3 in amino acids: CATSVGQGSHNAPQPQHF. DNA of the CDR3: TGTGCCACCAGTGTGGGTCAGGGGTCCCATAATGCCCCTCAGCCCCAGCATTTT.

This chain joins TRBV7-9 and TRBJ1-6; 7 bases agree with TRBD1. The CDR3 runs 16 residues. Losses at the gene ends were 2 bases for V and 11 bases for J; bases not matched to a gene: 12. CDR1 is SEHNR, CDR2 FQNEAQ, per germline (reference sequence). This CDR3 reads CASSLLGDRERAPLHF. CDR3 in DNA: TGTGCCAGCAGCTTATTGGGAGACAGGGAGCGTGCACCCCTCCACTTT.

This clone occurred a few times. This chain uses TRBV11-2 with TRBJ2-1, with D hard to call. Germline loops: CDR1 SGHAT, CDR2 FQNNGV. V gave up 5 bases and J gave up 9 bases, with 8 bases separating them. The CDR3 sequence is 11 residues long. CDR3 sequence reads: CASSKLGEQFF. CDR3 sequence (DNA): TGTGCCAGCAGCAAACTTGGTGAGCAGTTCTTC. Full variable domain (remainder filled in from reference TRBV11-2 and TRBJ2-1): EAGVAQSPRYKIIEKRQSVAFWCNPISGHATLYWYQQILGQGPKLLIQFQNNGVVDDSQLPKDRFSAERLKGVDSTLKIQPAKLEDSAVYLCASSKLGEQFFGPGTRLTVL.

The rearrangement links TRBV12-5 to TRBJ1-1; tentatively, D is TRBD1 (6 bases). CDR1 is LGHNT, CDR2 FRNRAP, per germline. CDR3 length equals 17 residues. With 0 bases removed from V and 4 bases from J, the gap between germline ends came to 18 bases. DNA for the CDR3: TGTGCTAGTGGTTTGGTACGACAGGTCAAATGGATCACTGAAGCTTTCTTT. Translating it yields CASGLVRQVKWITEAFF.

The rearrangement uses TRBV7-9 and TRBJ2-7, with TRBD2 matching 13 bases. CDR3 length equals 15 residues. Per germline, CDR1 SEHNR and CDR2 FQNEAQ (reference sequence). The trim removed 4 bases at V and 3 bases at J, leaving 3 bases unmatched. CDR3 amino acids: CASSWTSGGYYEQYF. The CDR3 region has the DNA TGTGCCAGCAGCTGGACTAGCGGGGGCTACTACGAGCAGTACTTC.

This chain connects TRBV29-1 to TRBJ1-1; D not certain. In germline, CDR1 is SQVTM, CDR2 ANQGSEA. V lost 7 bases and J lost 0, with 6 bases in between. There are 11 residues in the CDR3. CDR3 DNA: TGCAGCGCTACGGTGAACACTGAAGCTTTCTTT. Amino acids: CSATVNTEAFF.

The chain joins TRBV5-6 to TRBJ2-3, with 11 bases matching TRBD1. V shed 4 bases, J shed 6 bases, and the junction held 7 bases outside the gene matches. The CDR3 is 15 amino acids. Germline CDR1 and CDR2: SGHDT and YYEEEE. The CDR3 DNA reads TGTGCCAGCAGCCGAGGGACAGGGGGTACTGATACGCAGTATTTT. Protein product: CASSRGTGGTDTQYF.

The chain joins TRBV4-1 to TRBJ2-2; unclear D gene. This CDR3 spans 15 amino acids. Trimming took off 1 base at V and 7 bases at J, with 13 bases between the two ends. CDR1 and CDR2 (germline): MGHRA, YSYEKL. As DNA, the CDR3 is TGCGCCAGCAGCCAAGGTCAGGCTTATCACGGGGAGCTGTTTTTT. Amino acid sequence: CASSQGQAYHGELFF.

This clone is a singleton in its sample. The chain employs TRBV28 and TRBJ1-2; D gene ambiguous. CDR3 size: 12 residues. From germline, CDR1 is MDHEN and CDR2 SYDVKM. Trimming removed 3 bases from V and 8 bases from J, with 10 bases in between. The CDR3 reads CASSFSQRGYTF. DNA for the CDR3: TGTGCCAGCAGTTTCAGTCAAAGAGGCTACACCTTC.

The genes are TRBV30 and TRBJ2-4; 15 bases match TRBD2. The CDR3 runs to 19 residues. CDR1 is GTSNPN and CDR2 is SVGIG in the germline V gene (reference sequence). V dropped 4 bases and J dropped 0; count of bases not matched to a gene: 10. The CDR3 here is CAWTVPGLAGGRAKNIQYF. CDR3 coding DNA: TGTGCCTGGACCGTCCCGGGACTAGCGGGGGGCCGAGCCAAAAACATTCAGTACTTC.

The chain is built from TRBV27 and TRBJ1-2; no clear D. CDR3 size: 11 residues. V was clipped by 5 bases and J by 1 base, with 2 bases between them. In germline, CDR1 is MNHEY, CDR2 SMNVEV (reference sequence). The CDR3 bases are TGTGCCAGCAGTCTTAACTATGGCTACACCTTC. Its protein product is CASSLNYGYTF.

The chain carries TRBV1 and TRBJ2-3; TRBD2, as called in the table, went unchecked against the DNA. TRBV1 is noted as a pseudogene. CDR3 length equals 16 residues. CDR3 residues: CTSSQESGIRTDTQYF. In nucleotides, the CDR3 is TGCACCAGCAGCCAAGAGTCCGGGATTAGAACAGATACGCAGTATTTT.

This rearrangement joins TRBV7-8 to TRBJ2-3; 10 bases are a match to TRBD1. This CDR3 comprises 16 residues. Germline trimming cut 5 bases from V and 5 bases from J; bases unmatched to any gene: 10. CDR1 and CDR2 (germline): SGHVS, FQNEAQ. CDR3 residues: CASSARRDRGIDTQYF. CDR3 coding DNA: TGTGCCAGCAGCGCCCGCAGGGACAGGGGCATAGATACGCAGTATTTT.

The V call is TRBV5-8, the J call TRBJ2-1; unclear D gene. Germline V gene sequence: CDR1 SGHTS, CDR2 YDEGEE. The CDR3 extends over 16 amino acids. V lost 4 bases and J 4 bases, leaving 18 bases between the germline ends. This chain's CDR3 is CASSPGGTTLYNEQFF. CDR3 nucleotide sequence: TGTGCCAGCAGCCCCGGCGGCACGACCTTATACAATGAGCAGTTCTTC.

The CDR3 DNA follows: TGCGCCAGCAGGGAGGCGGGGGGGCCCTACAATGAGCAGTTCTTC. Protein product: CASREAGGPYNEQFF. The chain recombines TRBV5-1 with TRBJ2-1, with 9 bases that match TRBD2. The CDR3 contains 15 residues. The V segment lost 5 bases and the J segment 2 bases; nucleotides outside the gene matches: 5. Germline V gene sequence: CDR1 SGHRS, CDR2 YFSETQ.

The V and J genes are TRBV29-1 and TRBJ1-5; a weak D match, TRBD1 (5 bases). The germline CDR1 and CDR2 sequences are SQVTM and ANQGSEA. The CDR3 contains 13 residues. V lost 4 bases to trimming and J lost 5 bases, with 12 bases between them. DNA for the CDR3: TGCAGCGTTGCATCACAGGAGCATCAGCCCCAGCATTTT. This translates into CSVASQEHQPQHF. Filled out from reference TRBV29-1 and TRBJ1-5, the complete variable domain reads SAVISQKPSRDICQRGTSLTIQCQVDSQVTMMFWYRQQPGQSLTLIATANQGSEATYESGFVIDKFPISRPNLTFSTLTVSNMSPEDSSIYLCSVASQEHQPQHFGDGTRLSIL.

The genes are TRBV27 and TRBJ1-6; TRBD1 matches at 7 bases. From germline, CDR1 is MNHEY and CDR2 SMNVEV (reference sequence). The CDR3 is made up of 17 amino acids. The V gene end was trimmed by 1 base and the J gene end by 4 bases; junction bases not matched to a gene: 7. DNA for the CDR3: TGTGCCAGCAGTTTATGGAACAGGGGTGGATATAATTCACCCCTCCACTTT. Its protein product is CASSLWNRGGYNSPLHF.

The chain has TRBV6-5 and TRBJ1-1; no clear D gene. The CDR3 loop spans 15 amino acids. The germline V gene has CDR1 MNHEY and CDR2 SVGAGI. Trimming stripped 6 bases from V and 3 bases from J, with 17 bases between. CDR3: CASSLFSRRDTEAFF. In DNA, the CDR3 is TGTGCCAGCAGCCTATTCAGCAGGCGCGACACTGAAGCTTTCTTT.

The chain is built from TRBV28 and TRBJ2-4; the D is unclear. The CDR3 is 14 residues long. Trimming pared 3 bases from V and 3 bases from J, leaving 9 bases between. Germline values: CDR1 MDHEN, CDR2 SYDVKM. The CDR3 sequence is CASSLWADKNIQYF. The CDR3 DNA reads as TGTGCCAGCAGTTTGTGGGCAGACAAAAACATTCAGTACTTC.